This section outlines one T cell receptor (beta chain) sequence together with its context. This sample was taken from a study of CD8 T cells in Susac syndrome. In germline, CDR1 is LNHNV, CDR2 YYDKDF (reference sequence). This CDR3 comprises 15 residues. V lost 7 bases, J lost 2 bases, and 17 bases lay in between. Random hexamers were used to reverse transcribe the RNA input (0.5 to 1 ug). Each CDR3 protein gets one entry after TCRdb re-called the immunoSEQ multiplex PCR reads with MiXCR. The repertoire consists of just over 80,000 distinct CDR3 sequences, with around 94% occurring once and the leading ten covering about 0.27%.

Sequencing used CD8+ T cells from PBMCs. The chain carries TRBV15 and TRBJ1-1; D is undetermined. The receptor's source is a human donor in good health. CDR3 coding DNA: TGTGCCACCACCTCCAGGAGGACGGTAAACACTGAAGCTTTCTTT. It is translated as CATTSRRTVNTEAFF.